This entry concerns a single TCR beta chain. These data are taken from a study of blood T cell repertoires in COVID-19. Study as a whole: Nucleic acid was either cDNA or gDNA, and it came from T cells, B-cell-depleted T cells, or PBMCs.

Authors' analysis steps: Cell counts per sample came from amplifying reference gene primers. Here immunoSEQ multiplex PCR was the method, and the copy in TCRdb shows in-frame clones only, minus some. The DNA gave D and trimming, while V, J and clone size come from that table. The repertoire holds 170,000 or so clones, with more than 85% as singletons. After removal of 5 bases from V and 3 bases from J, the junction contained 5 bases not matched to a gene. CDR3 length: 14 amino acids. Germline assignment: CDR1 PRHDT and CDR2 FYEKMQ (reference sequence). In Seattle, patients joined the study during active infection and were tracked longitudinally.

The receptor comes from a man between 60 and 70 years old with COVID-19, enrolled during active disease. The rearrangement uses TRBV13 and TRBJ1-1; TRBD1 agrees at 8 bases. Input material: peripheral blood. CDR3 sequence (DNA): TGTGCCAGCAGCCCCCGGACAGGGTACACTGAAGCTTTCTTT. It codes for CASSPRTGYTEAFF.